A single sample is the source of the 19 T cell receptor beta chains below, sequenced in a study of cytomegalovirus exposure and HLA in healthy donors (dated by TCRdb to the late 2010s). The library was prepared using the immunoSEQ multiplex PCR assay. TCRdb retrieved this table from immuneACCESS and kept in-frame rearrangements only. Not all clones are present; in checked studies, unresolved V genes account for under half, and no reason is known for the remainder. The sample yields about 120,000 clones; 70% to 90% were counted once. The ten largest clones take up around 6% of the sample. The sequencing sample was made of PBMCs. The receptors were sampled from a woman aged 18-30 years in good health and CMV-seropositive.

The chain combines TRBV14 with TRBJ2-5; a possible D gene is TRBD2 (5 bases). The germline CDR1 and CDR2 sequences are SGHDN and FVKESK. V was shortened by 6 bases and J by 9 bases, with 14 bases between the two germline ends. This CDR3 contains 12 residues. The CDR3 loop reads CASSEGSSPQYF. The CDR3 nucleotides are TGTGCCAGCAGTGAGGGTTCGAGCCCCCAGTACTTC.

The chain is built from TRBV9 and TRBJ2-1, with D possibly TRBD2 on 6 matching bases. CDR1 and CDR2 from the germline V gene are SGDLS and YYNGEE. Trimming stripped 1 base from V and 7 bases from J, with 12 bases between. The CDR3 contains 14 residues. The CDR3 protein is CASSVRLGVNEQFF. The CDR3 DNA reads TGTGCCAGCAGCGTACGACTAGGGGTGAATGAGCAGTTCTTC.

The gene calls are TRBV25-1 and TRBJ2-3, with 7 positions matching TRBD1. The CDR3 sequence is 16 residues long. Germline V gene sequence: CDR1 MGHDK, CDR2 SYGVNS. V shed 2 bases and J 5 bases; nucleotides not matched to a gene: 10. The CDR3 coding sequence is TGTGCCAGCAGTGAACTAGGCAGGGGGAATTTAGATACGCAGTATTTT. Protein: CASSELGRGNLDTQYF.

The CDR3 region has the DNA TGTGCCAGCAGTGCCCAGGGGTCCCCATACGAGCAGTACTTC. It is translated as CASSAQGSPYEQYF. The rearrangement joins TRBV9 to TRBJ2-7; D may be TRBD1 (6 bases). V dropped 5 bases and J dropped 4 bases, with 16 bases sitting between them. The germline CDR1 and CDR2 sequences are SGDLS and YYNGEE. The CDR3 contains 14 residues.

Only a few counts were recorded for this clone. J is TRBJ2-3 and V is TRBV30, with 7 bases matching TRBD1. V shed 3 bases, J shed 2 bases, and the junction held 11 bases outside the gene matches. The CDR3 is 16 amino acids. The germline V gene encodes CDR1 GTSNPN and CDR2 SVGIG (reference sequence). The CDR3 DNA is TGTGCCTGGAGCGGGACAGATACGCTCCTCACAGATACGCAGTATTTT. Translation gives CAWSGTDTLLTDTQYF.

The genes are TRBV27 and TRBJ2-7; possibly TRBD1 for D (7 bases). Germline assignment: CDR1 MNHEY and CDR2 SMNVEV (reference sequence). V was cut by 6 bases and J by 0 bases, with 12 bases left in between. The CDR3 consists of 14 residues. CDR3 protein: CASSQGGNSYEQYF. The CDR3 DNA is TGTGCCAGCAGCCAGGGGGGTAACTCCTACGAGCAGTACTTC.

This clone has only a few counts. The V and J genes are TRBV18 and TRBJ1-1, with D tentatively TRBD1 (6 bases). Germline CDR1 and CDR2: KGHSH and LQKENI. The CDR3 consists of 14 residues. V lost 3 bases and J 4 bases, leaving 12 bases between the germline ends. The CDR3 nucleotides are TGTGCCAGCTCACCCGGACAGCGTAGCACTGAAGCTTTCTTT. Translating it yields CASSPGQRSTEAFF.

The CDR3 DNA reads TGTGCCAGCAGCTTGTTCTTCAGGGGGCTCTCCTACAATGAGCAGTTCTTC. Translation: CASSLFFRGLSYNEQFF. The chain carries TRBV5-6 and TRBJ2-1, with 8 bases identical to TRBD1. With V trimmed by 1 base and J by 0 bases, 6 bases remained unmatched. The CDR3 consists of 17 residues. Germline V gene data show CDR1 as SGHDT and CDR2 as YYEEEE.

The rearrangement links TRBV7-9 to TRBJ1-2; no firm D call. Germline V lookup: CDR1 SEHNR, CDR2 FQNEAQ (reference sequence). The CDR3 spans 18 residues. The V end lost 1 base, the J end lost 0 bases, and 18 bases lay between the germline ends. The CDR3 DNA sequence: TGTGCCAGCAGCTTAGGAACCACCATCGAGGAAGCTAACTATGGCTACACCTTC. Translation: CASSLGTTIEEANYGYTF.

The chain carries TRBV2 and TRBJ1-2, with 8 nucleotides matching TRBD1. In germline, CDR1 is SNHLY, CDR2 FYNNEI. J lost 8 bases, V lost 6 bases, and 8 bases had no gene match. The CDR3 is 13 residues long. The CDR3 spells CASSTTGGVGYTF. CDR3 nucleotide sequence: TGTGCCAGCAGCACCACAGGGGGGGTGGGCTACACCTTC.

The V gene is TRBV9, the J gene TRBJ1-5; 8 nucleotides line up with TRBD1. The V gene's germline CDR1 is SGDLS and CDR2 YYNGEE. The CDR3 contains 16 residues. With V trimmed by 4 bases and J by 1 base, 7 bases remained unmatched. CDR3 residues: CASSPGGFTSNQPQHF. The CDR3 DNA reads as TGTGCCAGCAGCCCAGGGGGCTTTACGAGCAATCAGCCCCAGCATTTT.

J is TRBJ1-5 and V is TRBV6-6, with D unclear. Trimming removed 7 bases from V and 8 bases from J, with 12 bases in between. From germline, CDR1 is MNHNY and CDR2 SVGAGI (reference sequence). This CDR3 contains 12 residues. CDR3 loop: CASTVSGEPQHF. The CDR3 DNA is TGTGCCAGCACCGTTTCCGGAGAGCCCCAGCATTTT.

This clone has only a few counts. V gene TRBV2 combines with J gene TRBJ2-1; TRBD1 matches at 7 bases. Germline CDR1 is SNHLY and CDR2 is FYNNEI. V dropped 6 bases and J dropped 8; count of bases not matched to a gene: 7. This CDR3 comprises 13 residues. The CDR3 here is CASSPQGWDEQFF. For the CDR3, the DNA is TGTGCCAGCAGCCCACAGGGGTGGGATGAGCAGTTCTTC.

The chain couples TRBV7-9 to TRBJ1-1, with a weak D call TRBD1 (5 bases). Per germline, CDR1 SEHNR and CDR2 FQNEAQ (reference sequence). Trimming removed 1 base from V and 4 bases from J, with 13 bases in between. The CDR3 extends over 15 amino acids. The CDR3 spells CASSLEQGPSTEAFF. DNA of the CDR3: TGTGCCAGCAGCTTAGAGCAGGGTCCGTCCACTGAAGCTTTCTTT.

This chain joins TRBV7-9 and TRBJ2-1, with D possibly TRBD1 on 6 matching bases. There are 15 residues in the CDR3. Trimming took off 4 bases at V and 2 bases at J, with 12 bases between the two ends. Germline V CDR1 and CDR2: SEHNR, FQNEAQ (reference sequence). CDR3 region: CASSSTRDTYNEQFF. The CDR3 region has the DNA TGTGCCAGCAGCTCCACCCGGGACACCTACAATGAGCAGTTCTTC.

The CDR3 nucleotides read TGTGCCATCAGTAGCGACGGCCAGAGCTCCTACAATGAGCAGTTCTTC. It codes for CAISSDGQSSYNEQFF. The chain employs TRBV10-3 and TRBJ2-1; D ambiguous. The CDR3 is 16 residues long. Trimming removed 5 bases from V and 0 bases from J, with 14 bases in between. Germline lookup yields CDR1 ENHRY and CDR2 SYGVKD.

The chain uses TRBV9 and TRBJ2-5; tentatively, D is TRBD2 (5 bases). V was pared by 4 bases and J by 2 bases, with 12 bases between. The CDR3 totals 14 residues. Germline V lookup: CDR1 SGDLS, CDR2 YYNGEE. The CDR3 coding sequence is TGTGCCAGCAGCTCGGGATTTTTACAAGAGACCCAGTACTTC. Residues: CASSSGFLQETQYF.

The chain recombines TRBV6-6 with TRBJ1-1; D is undetermined. The CDR3 consists of 15 residues. V shed 3 bases and J shed 4 bases, with 15 bases lying between them. Germline V lookup: CDR1 MNHNY, CDR2 SVGAGI (reference sequence). The CDR3, as DNA: TGTGCCAGCAGTTATGGGCACAGTCCACCCACTGAAGCTTTCTTT. Its protein product is CASSYGHSPPTEAFF.

The gene calls are TRBV19 and TRBJ1-5; tentative D call: TRBD1 (6 bases). In germline, CDR1 is LNHDA, CDR2 SQIVND (reference sequence). Trimming removed 5 bases from V and 0 bases from J, with 17 bases in between. CDR3 length equals 17 residues. This chain's CDR3 is CASSPRGQTYSNQPQHF. The CDR3 region has the DNA TGTGCCAGTAGTCCGCGCGGACAGACGTATAGCAATCAGCCCCAGCATTTT.